The 6 T cell receptor beta chains below come from one sample, sequenced in a study of blood T cell repertoires in COVID-19. The protocol was immunoSEQ multiplex PCR, while the TCRdb copy is restricted to in-frame clones and leaves out a portion. The table lists 390,000 or so clones, roughly 89% of them singletons. Sequencing input: peripheral blood. The receptors were gathered from a man in his late teens or twenties with active or convalescent COVID-19.

V usage is TRBV11-2 and J usage is TRBJ1-2; no clear D gene. CDR3 length: 16 amino acids. Germline CDR1 and CDR2: SGHAT and FQNNGV. V lost 7 bases and J 4 bases, leaving 22 bases between the germline ends. CDR3 DNA sequence: TGTGCCAGCACCTCCGAATCAGGTCGGGATACCTATGGCTACACCTTC. Translated, it gives CASTSESGRDTYGYTF.

The chain links TRBV4-1 to TRBJ2-7, with a tentative D call TRBD2 (6 bases). The CDR3 sequence is 16 residues long. Trimming left V 4 bases short and J 6 bases short, with 22 bases between. CDR1 and CDR2 from the germline V gene are MGHRA and YSYEKL. CDR3 nucleotide sequence: TGCGCCAGCAGCCCTACTCGGGGTAGCGGTACCCTCGAGCAGTACTTC. Its translation: CASSPTRGSGTLEQYF.

The chain joins TRBV7-3 to TRBJ1-1, with 8 bases fitting TRBD1. Germline V gene data show CDR1 as SGHTA and CDR2 as FQGTGA. CDR3 size: 15 residues. J lost 6 bases, V lost 3 bases, and 9 bases had no gene match. The CDR3 coding sequence is TGTGCCAGCAGCTTCTCCCTCAGGGGGCTCGCTGAAGCTTTCTTT. The encoded protein is CASSFSLRGLAEAFF. Full variable domain (rest looked up from reference TRBV7-3 and TRBJ1-1): GAGVSQTPSNKVTEKGKYVELRCDPISGHTALYWYRQSLGQGPEFLIYFQGTGAADDSGLPNDRFFAVRPEGSVSTLKIQRTERGDSAVYLCASSFSLRGLAEAFFGQGTRLTVV.

The genes are TRBV2 and TRBJ1-1, with 8 bases that match TRBD1. Germline values: CDR1 SNHLY, CDR2 FYNNEI. The ends lost 7 bases at V and 8 bases at J; junction bases unmatched: 6. The CDR3 length is 12 residues. The CDR3 here is CASTWTGREAFF. CDR3 in DNA: TGTGCCAGCACTTGGACAGGGAGAGAAGCTTTCTTT.

The genes are TRBV2 and TRBJ1-4; D uncertain. The CDR3 is 11 amino acids. CDR1 SNHLY and CDR2 FYNNEI come from the germline V gene. V was cut by 5 bases and J by 8 bases, with 6 bases left in between. This CDR3 is CASSTVEKLFF. CDR3 DNA: TGTGCCAGCAGTACGGTCGAAAAACTGTTTTTT.

The rearrangement uses TRBV18 and TRBJ1-3; 7 nucleotides align to TRBD1. Germline V gives CDR1 KGHSH, CDR2 LQKENI. The J segment lost 2 bases and the V segment lost 3 bases, leaving 1 base of the junction unmatched. The CDR3 runs to 14 residues. CDR3: CASSPGTAGNTIYF. The CDR3 nucleotides are TGTGCCAGCTCACCCGGGACAGCTGGAAACACCATATATTTT.